This entry lists 21 T cell receptor beta chains sequenced from one sample in a study of cytomegalovirus exposure and HLA in healthy donors. The PCR was carried out with 60 Vbeta primers and 13 Jbeta primers. Profiled with immunoSEQ multiplex PCR; TCRdb holds only in-frame clones, not every one. The sample includes 200,000 or so clones, about 84% of them seen just once. The sequencing input was PBMCs. All receptors derive from a man in his forties or fifties in good health and CMV-seronegative.

CDR3 amino acids: CASSLGTSIQTQYF. In DNA, the CDR3 is TGTGCCAGCAGCTTAGGGACTAGCATACAGACCCAGTACTTC. This sequence joins TRBV7-7 and TRBJ2-5, with TRBD2 matching over 8 bases. The germline CDR1 and CDR2 sequences are SSHAT and FNYEAQ (reference sequence). The CDR3 spans 14 residues. J gave up 6 bases and V 1 base, and 4 bases lay outside the gene matches.

The chain couples TRBV6-1 to TRBJ2-7; possibly TRBD1 for D (6 bases). This CDR3 is 15 amino acids long. Trimming removed 6 bases from V and 3 bases from J, with 18 bases in between. Germline V gene data show CDR1 as MNHNS and CDR2 as SASEGT. The CDR3 nucleotides read TGTGCCAGCAGGACCTACAGGGTGGGAGACTACGAGCAGTACTTC. As protein: CASRTYRVGDYEQYF.

The V and J genes are TRBV4-3 and TRBJ2-1, with D possibly matching TRBD2 (5 bases). CDR3 length equals 17 residues. In germline, CDR1 is LGHNA, CDR2 YSLEER. Trimming took 4 bases from V and 2 from J, leaving 18 bases between them. CDR3 in DNA: TGCGCCAGCAGCCTCGCGGGTTTGAGCGGAGCCTACAATGAGCAGTTCTTC. It codes for CASSLAGLSGAYNEQFF.

The rearrangement joins TRBV29-1 to TRBJ2-7, with 7 bases matching TRBD2. J was trimmed by 5 bases and V by 7 bases; bases with no gene match: 5. Germline V CDR1 and CDR2: SQVTM, ANQGSEA. The CDR3 contains 11 residues. The chain's CDR3 is CSGERGDEQYF. The CDR3 bases are TGCAGCGGCGAACGGGGGGACGAGCAGTACTTC.

The chain employs TRBV5-1 and TRBJ2-2; 10 bases are shared with TRBD2. CDR1 is SGHRS, CDR2 YFSETQ, per germline. This CDR3 spans 18 amino acids. The J segment lost 4 bases and the V segment lost 1 base, leaving 10 bases of the junction unmatched. CDR3 protein: CASSLSLAGAQLTGELFF. Written as DNA, the CDR3 is TGCGCCAGCAGCTTGTCTCTAGCGGGGGCCCAACTCACCGGGGAGCTGTTTTTT.

The gene calls are TRBV7-2 and TRBJ1-4; TRBD1 might be the D (6 bases). The V gene lost 8 bases and the J gene lost 0 bases, with 19 bases spanning the gap. CDR3 length equals 17 residues. Germline values: CDR1 SGHTA, CDR2 FQGNSA. The CDR3 DNA follows: TGTGCCAGCGGCGCGAAGGGGGGGAGAACAACTAATGAAAAACTGTTTTTT. It encodes CASGAKGGRTTNEKLFF. Using reference TRBV7-2 and TRBJ1-4 for the parts outside the CDR3, the full variable domain is GAGVSQSPSNKVTEKGKDVELRCDPISGHTALYWYRQSLGQGLEFLIYFQGNSAPDKSGLPSDRFSAERTGGSVSTLTIQRTQQEDSAVYLCASGAKGGRTTNEKLFFGSGTQLSVL.

The chain employs TRBV4-1 and TRBJ1-1, with TRBD1 identical over 8 bases. This CDR3 is built from 15 residues. After removal of 5 bases from V and 5 bases from J, the junction contained 10 bases not matched to a gene. Germline-derived CDR1 and CDR2 are MGHRA and YSYEKL. CDR3 loop: CASSKDRVSSTEAFF. The CDR3 DNA reads as TGCGCCAGCAGCAAGGACAGGGTCAGTTCGACTGAAGCTTTCTTT.

This rearrangement joins TRBV10-1 to TRBJ1-4, with unresolved D. The V gene's germline CDR1 is WNHNN and CDR2 SYGVQD (reference sequence). The CDR3 length is 14 residues. V was shortened by 0 bases and J by 4 bases, with 6 bases between the two germline ends. The chain's CDR3 is CASSESASNEKLFF. The DNA for the CDR3 is TGCGCCAGCAGTGAGTCCGCCAGTAATGAAAAACTGTTTTTT.

J is TRBJ2-2 and V is TRBV29-1; the match to TRBD2 covers 8 bases. This CDR3 contains 15 residues. V gave up 4 bases and J gave up 1 base; unmatched junction bases: 5. CDR1 is SQVTM, CDR2 ANQGSEA, per germline. This CDR3 reads CSVVLAGRNTGELFF. The CDR3 DNA is TGCAGCGTTGTGCTAGCGGGTAGGAACACCGGGGAGCTGTTTTTT.

This rearrangement joins TRBV12-5 to TRBJ1-1, with a possible D match to TRBD1 (6 bases). The CDR3 loop spans 13 amino acids. Trimming left V 5 bases short and J 0 bases short, with 7 bases between. Germline assignment: CDR1 LGHNT and CDR2 FRNRAP. The CDR3, as DNA: TGTGCTAGTGGTAAGGGGGTGAACACTGAAGCTTTCTTT. The encoded protein is CASGKGVNTEAFF.

This clone was picked up one time. This sequence joins TRBV5-6 and TRBJ2-7; 9 bases align to TRBD1. The CDR3 is 13 residues long. The V gene end was trimmed by 3 bases and the J gene end by 5 bases; junction bases not matched to a gene: 3. Germline CDR1 is SGHDT and CDR2 is YYEEEE. The CDR3 protein is CASSSWDRDEQYF. Here the CDR3 DNA reads TGTGCCAGCAGCTCCTGGGACAGGGACGAGCAGTACTTC.

This clone showed up just a few times. The gene calls are TRBV11-2 and TRBJ1-6; D may be TRBD1 (6 bases). This CDR3 is built from 14 residues. Per the germline V gene, CDR1 is SGHAT and CDR2 is FQNNGV. V was pared by 1 base and J by 7 bases, with 8 bases between. In DNA form, the CDR3 reads TGTGCCAGCAGCTTAGGGGGGCAGAATTCACCCCTCCACTTT. Amino acid sequence: CASSLGGQNSPLHF.

The J gene is TRBJ2-3, the V gene TRBV6-5; a possible D gene is TRBD2 (6 bases). Per the germline V gene, CDR1 is MNHEY and CDR2 is SVGAGI. Trimming removed 5 bases from V and 0 bases from J, with 12 bases in between. This CDR3 comprises 15 residues. The CDR3 loop reads CASSGRGRSTDTQYF. The CDR3 DNA reads as TGTGCCAGCAGTGGCCGGGGGAGAAGCACAGATACGCAGTATTTT.

The chain couples TRBV9 to TRBJ2-1; D perhaps matches TRBD1 (5 bases). The CDR3 length is 13 residues. Germline CDR1 SGDLS, CDR2 YYNGEE. The germline V and J ends were trimmed by 3 bases and 4 bases, with 8 bases remaining between them. The CDR3 loop reads CASSGGDYNEQFF. Here the CDR3 DNA reads TGTGCCAGCAGCGGGGGCGATTACAATGAGCAGTTCTTC.

The chain is built from TRBV30 and TRBJ1-2, with a weak D call TRBD1 (6 bases). Trimming pared 5 bases from V and 8 bases from J, leaving 18 bases between. This CDR3 is 13 amino acids long. Germline loops: CDR1 GTSNPN, CDR2 SVGIG (reference sequence). The DNA for the CDR3 is TGTGCCTGGTCTCAGGGGTCGCTTAGAGGCTACACCTTC. It translates to CAWSQGSLRGYTF. Variable domain in full (rest from reference TRBV30 and TRBJ1-2): SQTIHQWPATLVQPVGSPLSLECTVEGTSNPNLYWYRQAAGRGLQLLFYSVGIGQISSEVPQNLSASRPQDRQFILSSKKLLLSDSGFYLCAWSQGSLRGYTFGSGTRLTVV.

A few counts support this clone. This rearrangement joins TRBV13 to TRBJ1-4; D may be TRBD1 (5 bases). This CDR3 is 15 amino acids long. The germline gives CDR1 PRHDT, CDR2 FYEKMQ (reference sequence). V was shortened by 4 bases and J by 8 bases, with 17 bases between the two germline ends. CDR3 DNA: TGTGCCAGCAGCTCGCGGGACTTTGCCCTAGAAAAACTGTTTTTT. Translation gives CASSSRDFALEKLFF.

The chain recombines TRBV6-6 with TRBJ1-5, with D unresolved. V lost 7 bases and J 7 bases, leaving 17 bases between the germline ends. There are 14 residues in the CDR3. Germline V gene lookup returns CDR1 MNHNY and CDR2 SVGAGI (reference sequence). The CDR3 loop reads CASTPPGREQPQHF. In nucleotides, the CDR3 is TGTGCCAGCACCCCCCCTGGGAGGGAACAGCCCCAGCATTTT.

This clone was seen a single time. The chain links TRBV10-3 to TRBJ2-5, with D possibly matching TRBD1 (6 bases). The J call is in doubt because the DNA end fits TRBJ2-7 better. The CDR3 spans 15 residues. In germline, CDR1 is ENHRY, CDR2 SYGVKD. In nucleotides, the CDR3 is TGTGCCATCAGTGAAGGACAGAAGGTGAGCTACGAGCAGTACTTC. Its protein product is CAISEGQKVSYEQYF.

This chain links TRBV4-3 with TRBJ2-7; D might be TRBD2 (5 bases). CDR1 and CDR2 (germline): LGHNA, YSLEER. Between the trimmed V and J ends, which lost 1 base and 5 bases, there was a span of 12 bases. CDR3 length: 14 amino acids. CDR3 sequence reads: CASSQALARNEQYF. The CDR3 nucleotides read TGCGCCAGCAGCCAAGCCCTAGCTCGCAACGAGCAGTACTTC.

The chain carries TRBV11-2 and TRBJ1-2; TRBD1 aligns across 8 bases. The germline V gene has CDR1 SGHAT and CDR2 FQNNGV. After removal of 6 bases from V and 4 bases from J, the junction contained 16 bases not matched to a gene. The CDR3 spans 17 residues. CDR3 nucleotide sequence: TGTGCCAGCAGTCTATCTGTGGGGACAGGAGACTTCTATGGCTACACCTTC. It codes for CASSLSVGTGDFYGYTF.

Only a few counts were recorded for this clone. V is TRBV27 and J is TRBJ1-5, with TRBD1 as a possible D gene (6 bases). Trimming removed 6 bases from V and 4 bases from J, with 10 bases in between. Germline CDR1 MNHEY, CDR2 SMNVEV (reference sequence). The CDR3 runs 13 residues. Here the CDR3 reads CASRGQPNQPQHF. CDR3 DNA sequence: TGTGCCAGCAGAGGACAGCCTAATCAGCCCCAGCATTTT.